This is a list of T cell receptor beta chains from one sample in a study of control samples from healthy donors and cancer patients. Sequencing used immunoSEQ multiplex PCR; TCRdb keeps in-frame clones, though not all of them. This repertoire shows tens of thousands of clones, about nine tenths found once; its top ten account for roughly 1.4%. The sequenced sample was PBMCs. The receptor source for this set is a man aged 35-49 years with colorectal cancer. Each CDR3 is given with its conserved first and last residue. Each record gives: D gene, CDR3 length, clone size, J gene, V gene, CDR3 DNA, CDR3 protein. A D gene is named only where the DNA matches it firmly. Rows give clone size only sometimes, using once, few, many, or a class for an expanded clone.

.	14	.	TRBJ2-3	TRBV18	TGTGCCAGCTCACCACCGGCAACCACAGATACGCAGTATTTT	CASSPPATTDTQYF
TRBD2	18	.	TRBJ2-1	TRBV9	TGTGCCAGCAGCGTTCAGGAACTAGCGGGAGGACGATACAATGAGCAGTTCTTC	CASSVQELAGGRYNEQFF
.	13	.	TRBJ2-7	TRBV10-3	TGTGCCATCAGGGGACAATTTTTGGGGGAGCAGTACTTC	CAIRGQFLGEQYF
.	13	.	TRBJ2-5	TRBV3-1/TRBV3-2	TGTGCCAGCAGGGTGGGACCTGAAGAGACCCAGTACTTC	CASRVGPEETQYF
.	13	.	TRBJ2-7	TRBV9	TGTGCCAGCAGCGTACAGGAGGGGACCGAGCAGTACTTC	CASSVQEGTEQYF
.	12	.	TRBJ2-1	TRBV29-1	TGCAGCGTTCCCTCTTTGAGCTATGAGCAGTTCTTC	CSVPSLSYEQFF
TRBD2	15	.	TRBJ2-3	TRBV3-1/TRBV3-2	TGTGCCAGCAGGGACGCGGGGGGGGGCACAGATACGCAGTATTTT	CASRDAGGGTDTQYF
.	14	once	TRBJ1-2	TRBV28	TGTGCCAGCAACAATCGGGGAACAGGCCTTAGGAACACCTTC	CASNNRGTGLRNTF
.	14	.	TRBJ2-7	TRBV9	TGTGCCAGCAGCCCCTCCACGGGGAACTACGAGCAGTACTTC	CASSPSTGNYEQYF
TRBD1	14	.	TRBJ1-1	TRBV3-1/TRBV3-2	TGTGCCAGCAGCCGACAGGGGGTTCGAACTGAAGCTTTCTTT	CASSRQGVRTEAFF
.	15	.	TRBJ2-3	TRBV11-2	TGTGCCAGCAGCCCAAGAGGGACAAAAGCAGATACGCAGTATTTT	CASSPRGTKADTQYF
.	14	.	TRBJ2-2	TRBV6-5	TGTGCCAGCAGGGGACTTTCGAACACCGGGGAGCTGTTTTTT	CASRGLSNTGELFF
TRBD1	15	.	TRBJ1-3	TRBV5-1	TGCGCCAGCAGCTTGACAGGGGGCTCTGGAAACACCATATATTTT	CASSLTGGSGNTIYF
.	15	.	TRBJ1-5	TRBV2	TGTGCCAGCAGGAGGGGGGGGGCAGAAGAACAGCCCCAGCATTTT	CASRRGGAEEQPQHF
.	13	few	TRBJ1-1	TRBV28	TGTGCCAGCAGGGATGGGGAGAACACTGAAGCTTTCTTT	CASRDGENTEAFF
TRBD1	13	.	TRBJ2-7	TRBV6-5	TGTGCCAGCACCGGACAGGGGTCCTACGAGCAGTACTTC	CASTGQGSYEQYF
.	17	.	TRBJ1-6	TRBV4-1	TGCGCCAGCAGCCAATCGACAGCGAGCTCCTATAATTCACCCCTCCACTTT	CASSQSTASSYNSPLHF
.	14	.	TRBJ2-1	TRBV7-3	TGTGCCAGCAGCTTAAAAAGGGACTACAATGAGCAGTTCTTC	CASSLKRDYNEQFF
.	15	.	TRBJ1-5	TRBV11-2	TGTGCCAGCAGCTTAGGGGGACTTAGCAATCAGCCCCAGCATTTT	CASSLGGLSNQPQHF
TRBD2	16	.	TRBJ2-3	TRBV5-6	TGTGCCAGCAGCTTCATTAGCGGGAGTAGGACAGATACGCAGTATTTT	CASSFISGSRTDTQYF
.	15	.	TRBJ2-1	TRBV20-1	TGCAGTGCTAGTGGAGCGACCTCCTCCTACAATGAGCAGTTCTTC	CSASGATSSYNEQFF
TRBD1	12	.	TRBJ2-7	TRBV29-1	TGCAGCGCAAGGACAGGGACCTACGAGCAGTACTTC	CSARTGTYEQYF
.	13	.	TRBJ2-1	TRBV27	TGTGCCAGCAGTTTCGACAGCTACAATGAGCAGTTCTTC	CASSFDSYNEQFF
.	13	.	TRBJ1-1	TRBV10-1	TGCGCCAGCAGCCGTGAGTCGAACACTGAAGCTTTCTTT	CASSRESNTEAFF
.	14	.	TRBJ1-2	TRBV9	TGTGCCAGCAGCGTAGCGGGGAGTTTCTATGGCTACACCTTC	CASSVAGSFYGYTF
TRBD2	16	once	TRBJ2-2	TRBV4-1	TGCGCCAGCAGCCCACACAGCGGGAGGGCCGACGGGGAGCTGTTTTTT	CASSPHSGRADGELFF
.	13	.	TRBJ1-2	TRBV27	TGTGCCAGCAGTTTAAGTGGGGGCCATGGCTACACCTTC	CASSLSGGHGYTF
TRBD1	13	.	TRBJ2-2	TRBV24-1	TGTGCCACCGGTACAGGGGTCACCGGGGAGCTGTTTTTT	CATGTGVTGELFF
TRBD1	14	.	TRBJ1-1	TRBV5-1	TGCGCCAGCAGCTTGACAGGGGGGAACACTGAAGCTTTCTTT	CASSLTGGNTEAFF
.	17	.	TRBJ2-2	TRBV24-1	TGTGCCACCAGTGATTTGAGAGGGGCGGGGAACACCGGGGAGCTGTTTTTT	CATSDLRGAGNTGELFF
TRBD1	13	.	TRBJ1-1	TRBV9	TGTGCCAGCAGCGTAGGACAGGGGAAAGAAGCTTTCTTT	CASSVGQGKEAFF
.	13	.	TRBJ2-3	TRBV10-1	TGCGCCAGCAGTGAGGCCGGCACAGATACGCAGTATTTT	CASSEAGTDTQYF
TRBD2	14	.	TRBJ2-1	TRBV29-1	TGCAGCGTTGAACGACTAGCGGGAGTAAATGAGCAGTTCTTC	CSVERLAGVNEQFF
.	13	.	TRBJ2-1	TRBV18	TGTGCCAGCTCACCACGGAAAGGGGATGAGCAGTTCTTC	CASSPRKGDEQFF
TRBD1	15	.	TRBJ1-1	TRBV19	TGTGCCAGTAGTTTTTGGACAGGGGGCGACACTGAAGCTTTCTTT	CASSFWTGGDTEAFF
.	14	.	TRBJ2-3	TRBV4-1	TGCGCCAGCAGCCAAGAACACAACACAGATACGCAGTATTTT	CASSQEHNTDTQYF
TRBD1	15	.	TRBJ2-7	TRBV5-5	TGTGCCAGCAGCCTCGACAGGGGGCCTTCCTACGAGCAGTACTTC	CASSLDRGPSYEQYF
.	12	few	TRBJ2-3	TRBV2	TGTGCCAGCAAGCAGGAGATAGGTACGCAGTATTTT	CASKQEIGTQYF
.	11	once	TRBJ2-7	TRBV11-3	TGTGCCAGCAGCCCTGGGTGGGAGCAGTACTTC	CASSPGWEQYF
.	14	few	TRBJ2-3	TRBV7-2	TGTGCCAGCAGCTTAGAAGGGTCCAGGGGTACGCAGTATTTT	CASSLEGSRGTQYF
.	15	.	TRBJ1-3	TRBV6-5	TGTGCCAGCAGTATCTCCCAGGGCGCTGGAAACACCATATATTTT	CASSISQGAGNTIYF
.	13	.	TRBJ1-1	TRBV6-2/TRBV6-3	TGTGCCAGCAGTTACTCTTTGGGCGCGTGGGCTTTCTTT	CASSYSLGAWAFF